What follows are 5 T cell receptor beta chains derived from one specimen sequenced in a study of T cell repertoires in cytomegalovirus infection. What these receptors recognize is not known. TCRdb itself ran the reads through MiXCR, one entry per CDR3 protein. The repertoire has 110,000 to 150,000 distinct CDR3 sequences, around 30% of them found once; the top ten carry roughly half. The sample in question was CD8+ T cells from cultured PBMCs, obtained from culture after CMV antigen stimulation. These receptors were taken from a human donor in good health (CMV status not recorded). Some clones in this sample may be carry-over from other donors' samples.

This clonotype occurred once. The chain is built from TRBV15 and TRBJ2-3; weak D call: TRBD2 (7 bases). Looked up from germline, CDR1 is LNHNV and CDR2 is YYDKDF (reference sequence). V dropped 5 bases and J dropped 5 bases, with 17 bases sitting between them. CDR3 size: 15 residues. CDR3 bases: TGTGCCACCAGCCTTTGGGGGGGGGCCTTAGATACGCAGTATTTT. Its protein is CATSLWGGALDTQYF.

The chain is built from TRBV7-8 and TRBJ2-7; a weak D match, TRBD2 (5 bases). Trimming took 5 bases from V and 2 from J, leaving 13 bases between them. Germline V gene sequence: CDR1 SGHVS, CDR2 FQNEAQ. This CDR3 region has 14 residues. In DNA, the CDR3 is TGTGCCAGCAGCCCGCCGGGGTCCACCTACGAGCAGTACTTC. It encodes CASSPPGSTYEQYF.

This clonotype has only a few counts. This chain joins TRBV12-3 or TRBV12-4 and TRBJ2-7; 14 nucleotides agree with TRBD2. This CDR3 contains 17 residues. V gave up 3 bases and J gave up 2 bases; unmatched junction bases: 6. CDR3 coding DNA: TGTGCCAGCAGTTTCGACGGGACTAGCGGGGGCACCTACGAGCAGTACTTC. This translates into CASSFDGTSGGTYEQYF.

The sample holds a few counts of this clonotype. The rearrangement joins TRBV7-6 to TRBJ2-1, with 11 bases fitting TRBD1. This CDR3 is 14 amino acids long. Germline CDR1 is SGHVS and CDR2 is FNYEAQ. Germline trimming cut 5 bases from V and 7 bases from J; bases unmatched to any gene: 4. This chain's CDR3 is CASSLGQGANEQFF. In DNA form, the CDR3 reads TGTGCCAGCAGCCTAGGACAGGGGGCTAATGAGCAGTTCTTC.

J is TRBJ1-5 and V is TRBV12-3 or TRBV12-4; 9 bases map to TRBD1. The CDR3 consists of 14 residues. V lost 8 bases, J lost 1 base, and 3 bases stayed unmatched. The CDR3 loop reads CASSQGASNQPQHF. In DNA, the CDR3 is TGTGCCAGCTCACAGGGGGCGAGCAATCAGCCCCAGCATTTT.